The TCR beta chain described here comes from a study of PD-1 blockade in classical Hodgkin lymphoma. Study-level points and caveats: Whoever responded completely had baseline diversity much like that seen in newly diagnosed patients.

With no exception, relapse followed autologous stem cell transplantation in all patients, and brentuximab vedotin exposure varied. Best overall response was complete response, partial response or progressive disease in these relapsed/refractory classical Hodgkin lymphoma patients. Some clones are missing from TCRdb's copy, which holds only in-frame ones; the method was immunoSEQ multiplex PCR. The data contain 13,000 or so clones, around 85% of them seen just once; the ten biggest clones take up approximately 25%. As to this clone: Its target is not known.

Germline values: CDR1 SGHTA, CDR2 FQGTGA. The CDR3 is 14 residues long. Unmatched junction bases numbered 5, after V lost 5 bases and J lost 7 bases. This sequence was found in a human donor with classical Hodgkin lymphoma. This sample comprised peripheral blood mononuclear cells (PBMCs), obtained at baseline. V and J are TRBV7-3 and TRBJ2-1, with 10 bases matching TRBD1. The CDR3 reads CASSPRTGGNEQFF. The CDR3 region has the DNA TGTGCCAGCAGCCCACGGACAGGGGGAAATGAGCAGTTCTTC.